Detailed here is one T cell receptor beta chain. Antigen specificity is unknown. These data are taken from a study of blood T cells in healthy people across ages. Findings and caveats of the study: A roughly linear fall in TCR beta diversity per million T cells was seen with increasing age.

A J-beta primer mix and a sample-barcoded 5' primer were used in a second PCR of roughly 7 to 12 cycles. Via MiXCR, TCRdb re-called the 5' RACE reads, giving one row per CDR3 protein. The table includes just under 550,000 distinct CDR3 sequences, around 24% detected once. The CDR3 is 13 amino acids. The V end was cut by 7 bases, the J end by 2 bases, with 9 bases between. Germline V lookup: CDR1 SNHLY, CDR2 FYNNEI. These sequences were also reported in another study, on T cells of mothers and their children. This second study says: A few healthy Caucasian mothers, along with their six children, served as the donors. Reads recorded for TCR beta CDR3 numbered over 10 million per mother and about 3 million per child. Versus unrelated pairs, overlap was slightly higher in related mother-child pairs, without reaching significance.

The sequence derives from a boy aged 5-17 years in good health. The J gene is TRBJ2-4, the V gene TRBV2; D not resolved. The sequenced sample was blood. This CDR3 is CASIHQTKNIQYF. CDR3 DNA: TGTGCCAGCATTCACCAGACCAAAAACATTCAGTACTTC.